The clone carrying this T cell receptor (beta chain) has just a few counts. Its antigen is not known. CD8+CD57+ cell expansion had been shown by flow cytometry in patients chosen for sequencing. Each patient had severe acquired aplastic anemia. This entry belongs to a study of CD8+CD57+ T cells in acquired aplastic anemia. Study context: The sorted CD4+ and CD8+ cells yielded an average approximately 3 ug of DNA.

V trimming: 3 bases; J trimming: 7 bases; junction bases outside the gene matches: 2. This CDR3 contains 11 residues. Germline V gene data show CDR1 as DFQATT and CDR2 as SNEGSKA (reference sequence). Whole-study results and caveats: Patients and controls were found to share roughly 31 CD8+ CDR3 sequences. Between the patient and control groups, CD8+ Simpson's diversity did not differ significantly.

Profiling that covered TCR beta VDJ and CDR3 relied on genomic DNA as its template. TCRdb itself ran the reads through MiXCR, one entry per CDR3 protein. The repertoire consists of more than 150,000 distinct CDR3 sequences, with roughly 50% occurring once and the leading ten covering 10% to 15%. Material for sequencing was sorted CD4+, CD8+, or CD8+CD57+ T cells (not recorded which) from PBMCs. The source of this sequence is a human donor with aplastic anemia. The V and J genes are TRBV20-1 and TRBJ1-1; 7 bases match TRBD1. CDR3 sequence (DNA): TGCAGTGCTAGGAGGGACAGTGAAGCTTTCTTT. The encoded protein is CSARRDSEAFF.